Below, 19 T cell receptor beta chains from the same sample are listed, as sequenced in a study of tumor-infiltrating lymphocytes in oesophageal squamous cell carcinoma. MiXCR, applied by TCRdb to the PCR reads, yields one record per CDR3 protein. The sample consists of roughly 20,000 distinct CDR3 sequences, less than 50% of them appearing once. The specimen sequenced was normal esophageal tissue next to the tumor. All receptors come from a female donor with esophageal squamous cell carcinoma.

This chain links TRBV7-2 with TRBJ2-7; the D is unclear. CDR1 and CDR2 (germline): SGHTA, FQGNSA. This CDR3 is 14 amino acids long. The germline V and J ends were trimmed by 5 bases and 0 bases, with 11 bases remaining between them. The CDR3 DNA is TGTGCCAGCAGCGCGCTACACAGCTCCTACGAGCAGTACTTC. Translating gives CASSALHSSYEQYF.

V gene TRBV7-2 combines with J gene TRBJ2-5; D remains ambiguous. Germline CDR1 and CDR2: SGHTA and FQGNSA. The CDR3 spans 13 residues. V gave up 5 bases and J gave up 3 bases, with 10 bases separating them. CDR3 in amino acids: CASSRSREETQYF. The CDR3 DNA is TGTGCCAGCAGCCGGAGCCGGGAAGAGACCCAGTACTTC.

Points on this clonotype: The conserved phenylalanine or tryptophan is not found at the CDR3 terminus, so this likely reflects a read error. The DNA is omitted, as the CDR3 cannot be located on it reliably, and the CDR3 follows TCRdb's listing. The chain links TRBV28 to TRBJ1-1; the DNA was not compared with TRBD1, the D call given in the table. The length of the CDR3 is 10 amino acids, counting both ends. Germline CDR1 MDHEN, CDR2 SYDVKM. The CDR3 is CAGSFRMVGD.

This clonotype came up once. Germline and junction disagree at one end, which may indicate a read error. The V gene is TRBV7-2, the J gene TRBJ2-6; D remains ambiguous. The CDR3 is made up of 15 amino acids. CDR1 and CDR2 from the germline V gene are SGHTA and FQGNSA. The chain's CDR3 is CASRLDLTGANVLTF. CDR3 nucleotide sequence: TGTGCCAGCAGGTTAGATCTCACTGGGGCCAACGTCCTGACTTTC.

The sample holds many counts of this clonotype. The chain uses TRBV4-2 and TRBJ2-3; 7 bases are a match to TRBD2. V was pared by 4 bases and J by 5 bases, with 3 bases of the junction left unmatched. The CDR3 spans 13 residues. Germline V gene lookup returns CDR1 LGHNA and CDR2 YNFKEQ. The CDR3 sequence is CASSPRERDTQYF. DNA for the CDR3: TGTGCCAGCAGCCCGCGGGAGAGAGATACGCAGTATTTT.

Details on this clonotype: Germline is not matched at one junction end, which may reflect a read error. This chain joins TRBV7-3 and TRBJ2-5; possibly TRBD1 for D (6 bases). Germline lookup yields CDR1 SGHTA and CDR2 FQGTGA. This CDR3 spans 12 amino acids. The CDR3 reads CASSASRGEQLF. CDR3 in DNA: TGTGCCAGCAGCGCGTCCAGGGGTGAGCAGTTGTTC.

The gene calls are TRBV7-8 and TRBJ2-1; possibly TRBD2 for D (6 bases). The DNA end favors TRBJ2-7, so the J call may be wrong. CDR3 size: 14 residues. Germline values: CDR1 SGHVS, CDR2 FQNEAQ. The CDR3 DNA follows: TGTGCCAGCAGCCCCCGGGGAGGTTGGTACGAGCAGTACTTC. This sequence encodes CASSPRGGWYEQYF.

The V gene is TRBV5-4, the J gene TRBJ2-1; the D is unclear. The J call is doubtful: the DNA matches TRBJ2-7 better. CDR3 length equals 14 residues. In germline, CDR1 is SGHNT, CDR2 YYREEE (reference sequence). CDR3 in DNA: TGTGCCAGCAGCTTGAAGACGGATCCCTACGAGCAGTACTTC. Residues: CASSLKTDPYEQYF.

The chain carries TRBV7-8 and TRBJ1-4; D gene ambiguous. This CDR3 has 14 amino acids. The germline CDR1 and CDR2 sequences are SGHVS and FQNEAQ. Trimming removed 1 base at V and 8 bases at J, with 11 bases between. The CDR3 region has the DNA TGTGCCAGCAGCTTAGGGGCGGGGTTGGAAAAACTGTTTTTT. This translates into CASSLGAGLEKLFF.

The chain employs TRBV6-1 and TRBJ1-4; D is possibly TRBD1 (5 bases). The CDR3 has 13 amino acids. V lost 8 bases and J lost 6, with 13 bases in between. Germline CDR1 and CDR2: MNHNS and SASEGT. The CDR3 region has the DNA TGTGCCAGCTCCCGGGGGGAAGATGAAAAACTGTTTTTT. It codes for CASSRGEDEKLFF.

To note about this clonotype: The DNA is left out, because the CDR3 cannot be placed on it with certainty; the CDR3 is given as TCRdb lists it. The rearrangement uses TRBV12-3 or TRBV12-4 and TRBJ2-6; TRBD2, as called in the table, went unchecked against the DNA. The CDR3 region is 14 residues in length, termini included. The CDR3 loop reads CASSPHGGPLHLRF.

Concerning this clonotype: Since the CDR3 does not end with the conserved phenylalanine or tryptophan, this likely comes from a read error. Because the CDR3's place on the DNA is in doubt, the DNA is left out and the CDR3 is given as listed by TCRdb. The chain combines TRBV28 with TRBJ2-3; the table calls TRBD2, which could not be checked here. The CDR3 length is 17 residues, termini included. CDR1 is MDHEN and CDR2 is SYDVKM in the germline V gene. CDR3 region: CASSSPQVDQETQYFGP.

This sequence joins TRBV11-2 and TRBJ1-2, with 9 bases identical to TRBD2. The DNA end is more similar to TRBJ2-5, so the J call may be wrong. Germline assignment: CDR1 SGHAT and CDR2 FQNNGV. The CDR3 runs to 17 residues. In DNA, the CDR3 is TGTGCCAGCAGCTTAGGAGGTGCGGGAGGGCTCCAAGAGACCCAGTACTTC. Translating gives CASSLGGAGGLQETQYF.

This rearrangement joins TRBV7-6 to TRBJ2-1; D not certain. Germline V CDR1 and CDR2: SGHVS, FNYEAQ. Trimming left V 4 bases short and J 0 bases short, with 7 bases between. This CDR3 region has 14 residues. The CDR3 reads CASSSLPSYNEQFF. The CDR3 DNA reads TGTGCCAGCAGCTCCCTCCCCTCCTACAATGAGCAGTTCTTC.

There are many counts of this clonotype. The rearrangement joins TRBV7-9 to TRBJ2-1; TRBD1 aligns across 8 bases. This CDR3 region has 18 residues. Germline V gene data show CDR1 as SEHNR and CDR2 as FQNEAQ (reference sequence). V shed 5 bases and J 9 bases; nucleotides not matched to a gene: 21. CDR3 region: CASSTSVGFSGGRAEQFF. CDR3 nucleotides: TGTGCCAGCAGCACTAGTGTTGGTTTTTCAGGGGGCCGGGCTGAGCAGTTCTTC.

This chain connects TRBV6-8 to TRBJ1-3; no firm D call. From germline, CDR1 is MNHGY and CDR2 SAAAGT. The V gene lost 6 bases and the J gene lost 0 bases, with 9 bases spanning the gap. The CDR3 extends over 14 amino acids. CDR3 residues: CASRGRDSGNTIYF. Written as DNA, the CDR3 is TGTGCCAGCAGGGGCCGGGACTCTGGAAACACCATATATTTT.

V gene TRBV12-3 or TRBV12-4 combines with J gene TRBJ2-5, with 10 bases lining up with TRBD2. The DNA matches TRBJ2-7 better at its end, which makes the J call doubtful. The CDR3 is 15 amino acids. The CDR3 bases are TGTGCCAGCAGGGCCGGGACTAGCGCTTCCTACGAGCAGTACTTC. Residues: CASRAGTSASYEQYF.

The chain has TRBV11-2 and TRBJ2-5; D may be TRBD1 (5 bases). This CDR3 region has 14 residues. Germline CDR1 and CDR2: SGHAT and FQNNGV. Trimming took 5 bases from V and 4 from J, leaving 14 bases between them. The CDR3 DNA reads as TGTGCCAGCAGCCTAGGGGTAAATGGAGAGACCCAGTACTTC. Encoded protein: CASSLGVNGETQYF.

The chain joins TRBV4-2 to TRBJ2-5; D unclear. Trimming took off 1 base at V and 5 bases at J, with 8 bases between the two ends. There are 13 residues in the CDR3. CDR1 is LGHNA and CDR2 is YNFKEQ in the germline V gene. This chain's CDR3 is CASSQANMETQYF. CDR3 coding DNA: TGTGCCAGCAGCCAAGCGAATATGGAGACCCAGTACTTC.